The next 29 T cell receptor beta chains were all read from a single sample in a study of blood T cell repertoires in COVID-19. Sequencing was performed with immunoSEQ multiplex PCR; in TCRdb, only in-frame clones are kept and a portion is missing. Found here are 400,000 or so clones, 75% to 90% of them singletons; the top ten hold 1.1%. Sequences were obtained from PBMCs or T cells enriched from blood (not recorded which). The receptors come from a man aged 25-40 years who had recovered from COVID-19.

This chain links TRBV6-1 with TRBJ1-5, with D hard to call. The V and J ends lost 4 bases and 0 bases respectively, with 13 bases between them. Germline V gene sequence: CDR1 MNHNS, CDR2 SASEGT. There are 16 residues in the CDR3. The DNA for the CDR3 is TGTGCCAGCAGTGGAAGAAACACGTATAGCAATCAGCCCCAGCATTTT. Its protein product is CASSGRNTYSNQPQHF.

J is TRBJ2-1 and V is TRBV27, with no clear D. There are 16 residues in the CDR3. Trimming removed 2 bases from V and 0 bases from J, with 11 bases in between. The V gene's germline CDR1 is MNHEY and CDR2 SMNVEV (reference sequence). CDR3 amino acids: CASSLNGYSSYNEQFF. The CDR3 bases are TGTGCCAGCAGTTTAAACGGTTACTCCTCCTACAATGAGCAGTTCTTC.

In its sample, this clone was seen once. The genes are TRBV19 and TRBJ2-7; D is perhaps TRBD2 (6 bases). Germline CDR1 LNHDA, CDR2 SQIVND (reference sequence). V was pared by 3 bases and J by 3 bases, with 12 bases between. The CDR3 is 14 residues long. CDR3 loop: CASSMAGGLYEQYF. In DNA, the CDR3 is TGTGCCAGTAGTATGGCCGGGGGTCTCTACGAGCAGTACTTC.

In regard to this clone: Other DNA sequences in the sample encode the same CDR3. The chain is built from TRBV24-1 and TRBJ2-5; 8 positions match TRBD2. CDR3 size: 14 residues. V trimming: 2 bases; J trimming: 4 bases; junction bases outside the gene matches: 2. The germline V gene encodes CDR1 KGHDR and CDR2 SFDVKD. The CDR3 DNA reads TGTGCCACCAGTGATTCCCTAGCGGGAGAGACCCAGTACTTC. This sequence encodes CATSDSLAGETQYF.

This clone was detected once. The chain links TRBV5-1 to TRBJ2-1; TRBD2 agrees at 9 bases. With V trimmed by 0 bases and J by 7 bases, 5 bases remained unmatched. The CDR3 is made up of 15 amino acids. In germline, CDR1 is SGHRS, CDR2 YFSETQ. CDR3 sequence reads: CASSLASGMRNEQFF. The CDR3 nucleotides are TGCGCCAGCAGCTTGGCTAGCGGGATGAGGAATGAGCAGTTCTTC.

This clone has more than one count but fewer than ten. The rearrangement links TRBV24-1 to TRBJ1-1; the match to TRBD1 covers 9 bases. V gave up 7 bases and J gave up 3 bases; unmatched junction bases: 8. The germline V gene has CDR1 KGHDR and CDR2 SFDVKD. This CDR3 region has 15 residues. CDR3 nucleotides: TGTGCCACCAGCCAAGGGACAGGGAGTTACACTGAAGCTTTCTTT. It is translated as CATSQGTGSYTEAFF.

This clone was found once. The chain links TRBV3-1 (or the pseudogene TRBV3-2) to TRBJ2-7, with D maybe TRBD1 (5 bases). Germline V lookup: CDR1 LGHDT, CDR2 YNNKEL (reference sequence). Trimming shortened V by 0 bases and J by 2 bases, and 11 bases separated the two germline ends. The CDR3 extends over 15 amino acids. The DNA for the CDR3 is TGTGCCAGCAGCCAAGATGTGGCACAGGCCTACGAGCAGTACTTC. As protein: CASSQDVAQAYEQYF.

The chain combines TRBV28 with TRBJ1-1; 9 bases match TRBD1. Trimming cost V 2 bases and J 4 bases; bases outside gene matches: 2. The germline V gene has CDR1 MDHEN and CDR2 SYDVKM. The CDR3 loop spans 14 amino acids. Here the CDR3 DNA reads TGTGCCAGCAGTTTAAACAGGGGGCGCACTGAAGCTTTCTTT. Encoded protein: CASSLNRGRTEAFF.

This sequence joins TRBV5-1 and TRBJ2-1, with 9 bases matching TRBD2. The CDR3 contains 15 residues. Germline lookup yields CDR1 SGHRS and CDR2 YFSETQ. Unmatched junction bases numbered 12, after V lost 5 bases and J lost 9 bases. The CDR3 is CASSISGRRDLEQFF. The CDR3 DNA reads TGCGCCAGCAGTATTAGCGGGAGACGGGATCTTGAGCAGTTCTTC.

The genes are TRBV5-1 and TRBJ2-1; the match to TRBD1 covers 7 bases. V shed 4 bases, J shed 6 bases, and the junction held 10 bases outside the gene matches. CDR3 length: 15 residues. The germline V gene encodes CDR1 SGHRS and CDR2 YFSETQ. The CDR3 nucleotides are TGCGCCAGCAGCGCCGGGACAGCTATCCTCAATGAGCAGTTCTTC. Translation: CASSAGTAILNEQFF.

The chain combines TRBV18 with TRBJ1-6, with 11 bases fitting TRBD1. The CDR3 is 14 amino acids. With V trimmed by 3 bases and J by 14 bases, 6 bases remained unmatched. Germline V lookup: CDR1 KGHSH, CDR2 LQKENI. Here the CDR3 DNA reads TGTGCCAGCTCACCGGGACAGGGGGATTATTCCCTCCACTTT. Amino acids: CASSPGQGDYSLHF.

The CDR3, as DNA: TGCGCCAGCAGCCCCAAGCAGGGGATCGCCTACGAGCAGTACTTC. Protein sequence: CASSPKQGIAYEQYF. This chain uses TRBV10-2 with TRBJ2-7; D possibly corresponds to TRBD1 (6 bases). Germline loops: CDR1 WSHSY, CDR2 SAAADI. V lost 6 bases to trimming and J lost 2 bases, with 17 bases between them. CDR3 size: 15 residues.

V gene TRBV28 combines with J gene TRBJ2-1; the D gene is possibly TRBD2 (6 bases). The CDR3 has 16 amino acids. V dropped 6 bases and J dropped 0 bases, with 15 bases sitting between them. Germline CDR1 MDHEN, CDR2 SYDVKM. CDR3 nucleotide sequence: TGTGCCAGCAGGACCCCTAGCGCGAGCTCCTACAATGAGCAGTTCTTC. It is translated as CASRTPSASSYNEQFF.

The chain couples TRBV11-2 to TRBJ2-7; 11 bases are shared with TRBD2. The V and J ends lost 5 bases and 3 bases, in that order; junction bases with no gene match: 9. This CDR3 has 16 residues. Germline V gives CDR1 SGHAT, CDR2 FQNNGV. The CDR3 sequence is CASSPLLAGGLYEQYF. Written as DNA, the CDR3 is TGTGCCAGCAGCCCTCTCCTAGCGGGAGGCCTCTACGAGCAGTACTTC.

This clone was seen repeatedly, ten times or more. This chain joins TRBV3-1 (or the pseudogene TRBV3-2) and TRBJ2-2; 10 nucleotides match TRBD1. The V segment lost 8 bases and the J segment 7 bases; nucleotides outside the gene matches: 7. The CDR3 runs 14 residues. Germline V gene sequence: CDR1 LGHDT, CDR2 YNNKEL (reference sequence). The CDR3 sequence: CASRQGARGGELFF. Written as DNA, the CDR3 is TGTGCCAGCCGACAGGGGGCCCGGGGCGGGGAGCTGTTTTTT.

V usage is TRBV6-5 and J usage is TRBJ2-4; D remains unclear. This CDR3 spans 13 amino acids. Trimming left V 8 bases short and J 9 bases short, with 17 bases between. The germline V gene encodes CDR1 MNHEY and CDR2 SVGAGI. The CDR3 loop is CASFTYSEGIQYF. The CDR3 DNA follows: TGTGCCAGCTTTACCTACAGTGAAGGCATTCAGTACTTC.

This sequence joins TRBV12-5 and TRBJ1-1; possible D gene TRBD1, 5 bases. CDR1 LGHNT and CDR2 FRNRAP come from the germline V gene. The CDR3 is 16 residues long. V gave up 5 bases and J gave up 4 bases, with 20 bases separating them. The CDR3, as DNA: TGTGCTAGTGGTCCCAACCGGTTTTCGGGGGTCACTGAAGCTTTCTTT. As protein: CASGPNRFSGVTEAFF.

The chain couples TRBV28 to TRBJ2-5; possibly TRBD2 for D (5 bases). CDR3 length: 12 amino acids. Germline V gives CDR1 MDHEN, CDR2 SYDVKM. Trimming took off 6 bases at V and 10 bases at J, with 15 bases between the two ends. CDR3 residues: CASSILTGLQYF. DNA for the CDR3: TGTGCCAGCAGCATACTCACTGGACTCCAGTACTTC. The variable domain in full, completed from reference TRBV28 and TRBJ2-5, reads DVKVTQSSRYLVKRTGEKVFLECVQDMDHENMFWYRQDPGLGLRLIYFSYDVKMKEKGDIPEGYSVSREKKERFSLILESASTNQTSMYLCASSILTGLQYFGPGTRLLVL.

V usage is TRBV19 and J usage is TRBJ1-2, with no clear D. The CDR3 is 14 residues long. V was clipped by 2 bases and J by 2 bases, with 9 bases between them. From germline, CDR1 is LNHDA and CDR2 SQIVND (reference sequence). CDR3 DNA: TGTGCCAGTAGTATACCCGGTGCGAACTATGGCTACACCTTC. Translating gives CASSIPGANYGYTF.

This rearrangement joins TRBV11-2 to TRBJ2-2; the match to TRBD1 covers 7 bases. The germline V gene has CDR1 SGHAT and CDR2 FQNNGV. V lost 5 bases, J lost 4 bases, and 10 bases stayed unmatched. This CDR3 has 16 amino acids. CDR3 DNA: TGTGCCAGCAGCCCCCAACCGGGACAGCCCACCGGGGAGCTGTTTTTT. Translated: CASSPQPGQPTGELFF.

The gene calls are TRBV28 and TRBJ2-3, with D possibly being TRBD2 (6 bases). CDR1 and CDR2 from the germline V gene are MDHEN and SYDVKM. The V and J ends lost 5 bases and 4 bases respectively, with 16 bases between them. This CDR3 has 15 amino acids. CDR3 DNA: TGTGCCAGCAGTCCCGGGACTGGGGGTGCAGATACGCAGTATTTT. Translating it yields CASSPGTGGADTQYF.

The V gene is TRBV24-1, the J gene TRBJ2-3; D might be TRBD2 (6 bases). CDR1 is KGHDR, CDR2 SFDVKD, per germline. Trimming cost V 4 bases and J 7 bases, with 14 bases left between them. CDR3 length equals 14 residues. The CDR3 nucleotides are TGTGCCACCAGTGAGGGAAGCGGAGGGAATACGCAGTATTTT. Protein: CATSEGSGGNTQYF.

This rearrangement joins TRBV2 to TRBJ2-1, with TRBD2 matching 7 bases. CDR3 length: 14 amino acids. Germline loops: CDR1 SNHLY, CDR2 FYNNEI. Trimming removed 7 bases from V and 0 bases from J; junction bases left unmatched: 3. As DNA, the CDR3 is TGTGCCAGCAACCGGGAGGCCTCCTACAATGAGCAGTTCTTC. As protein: CASNREASYNEQFF. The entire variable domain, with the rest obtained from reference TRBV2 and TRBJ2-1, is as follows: EPEVTQTPSHQVTQMGQEVILRCVPISNHLYFYWYRQILGQKVEFLVSFYNNEISEKSEIFDDQFSVERPDGSNFTLKIRSTKLEDSAMYFCASNREASYNEQFFGPGTRLTVL.

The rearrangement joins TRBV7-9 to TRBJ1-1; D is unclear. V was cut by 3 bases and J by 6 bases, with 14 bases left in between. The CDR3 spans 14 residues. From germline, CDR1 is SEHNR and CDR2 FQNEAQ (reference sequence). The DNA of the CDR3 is TGTGCCAGCAGCTTCGAATGGGAGAGGGCTGAAGCTTTCTTT. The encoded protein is CASSFEWERAEAFF.

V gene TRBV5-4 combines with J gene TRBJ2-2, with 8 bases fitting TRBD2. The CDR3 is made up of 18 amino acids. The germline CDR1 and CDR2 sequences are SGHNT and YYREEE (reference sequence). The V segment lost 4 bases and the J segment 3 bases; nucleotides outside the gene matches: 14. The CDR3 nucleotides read TGTGCCAGCAGCCCCGGTGTAGCGGGACAATTATACACCGGGGAGCTGTTTTTT. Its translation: CASSPGVAGQLYTGELFF. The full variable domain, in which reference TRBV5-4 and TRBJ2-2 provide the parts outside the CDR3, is ETGVTQSPTHLIKTRGQQVTLRCSSQSGHNTVSWYQQALGQGPQFIFQYYREEENGRGNFPPRFSGLQFPNYSSELNVNALELDDSALYLCASSPGVAGQLYTGELFFGEGSRLTVL.

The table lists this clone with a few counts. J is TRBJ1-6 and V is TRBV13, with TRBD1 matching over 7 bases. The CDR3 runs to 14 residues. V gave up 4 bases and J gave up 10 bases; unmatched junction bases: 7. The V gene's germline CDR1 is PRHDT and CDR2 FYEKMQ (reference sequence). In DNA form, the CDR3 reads TGTGCCAGCAGCTCCAACAGGGGACGCTCACCCCTCCACTTT. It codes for CASSSNRGRSPLHF.

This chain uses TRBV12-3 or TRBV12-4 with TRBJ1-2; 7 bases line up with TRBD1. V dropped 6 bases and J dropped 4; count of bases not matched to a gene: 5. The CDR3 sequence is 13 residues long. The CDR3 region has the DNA TGTGCCAGCAGCCCCGGGGACAGCTATGGCTACACCTTC. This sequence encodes CASSPGDSYGYTF.

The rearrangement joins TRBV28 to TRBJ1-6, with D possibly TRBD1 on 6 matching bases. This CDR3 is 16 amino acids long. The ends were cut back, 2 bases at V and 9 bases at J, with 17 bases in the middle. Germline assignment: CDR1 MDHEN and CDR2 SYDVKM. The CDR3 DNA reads TGTGCCAGCAGTTTAAGTATTGGCCAGGGGTTTTCACCCCTCCACTTT. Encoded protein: CASSLSIGQGFSPLHF.

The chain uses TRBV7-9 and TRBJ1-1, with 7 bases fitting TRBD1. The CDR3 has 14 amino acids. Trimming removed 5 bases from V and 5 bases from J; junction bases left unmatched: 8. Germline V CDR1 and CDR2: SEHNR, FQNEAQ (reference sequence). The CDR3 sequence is CASSPTTGRTEAFF. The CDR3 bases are TGTGCCAGCAGCCCAACGACAGGGCGGACTGAAGCTTTCTTT.